The T cell receptor (beta chain) described here comes from a study of T-cell reconstitution after alpha-beta-depleted transplantation in children. The TCRbeta library was prepared with unique molecular identifiers. TCRdb processed the PCR reads anew with MiXCR; each CDR3 protein has one entry. Seen here are 500,000 or so distinct CDR3 sequences, less than 35% observed once, and the top ten hold 2% to 2.5%. This CDR3 spans 13 amino acids. Per the germline V gene, CDR1 is SQVTM and CDR2 is ANQGSEA. V lost 7 bases, J lost 1 base, and 13 bases lay in between. The chain combines TRBV29-1 with TRBJ1-1; D gene uncertain. This TCR was sampled from a human donor who donated a stem cell graft to a child with aplastic anemia. Specimen: PBMCs from the stem cell graft donor, collected from the stem cell graft. CDR3 in DNA: TGCAGCGCCATTACGGGTACGAACACTGAAGCTTTCTTT. Translating it yields CSAITGTNTEAFF.